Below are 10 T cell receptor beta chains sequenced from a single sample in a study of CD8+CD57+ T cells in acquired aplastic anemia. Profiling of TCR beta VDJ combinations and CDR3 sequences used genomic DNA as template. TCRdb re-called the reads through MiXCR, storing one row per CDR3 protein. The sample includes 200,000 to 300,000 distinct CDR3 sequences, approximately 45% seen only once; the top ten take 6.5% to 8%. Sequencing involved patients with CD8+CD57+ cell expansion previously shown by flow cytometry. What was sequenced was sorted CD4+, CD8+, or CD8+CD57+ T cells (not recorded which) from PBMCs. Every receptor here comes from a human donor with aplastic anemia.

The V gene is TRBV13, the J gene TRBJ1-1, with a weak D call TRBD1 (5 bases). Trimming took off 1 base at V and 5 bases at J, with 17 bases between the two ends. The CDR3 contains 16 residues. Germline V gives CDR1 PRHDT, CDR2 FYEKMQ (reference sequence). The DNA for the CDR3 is TGTGCCAGCAGCTTAGATGGACGGGGGTGGAGTACTGAAGCTTTCTTT. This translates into CASSLDGRGWSTEAFF.

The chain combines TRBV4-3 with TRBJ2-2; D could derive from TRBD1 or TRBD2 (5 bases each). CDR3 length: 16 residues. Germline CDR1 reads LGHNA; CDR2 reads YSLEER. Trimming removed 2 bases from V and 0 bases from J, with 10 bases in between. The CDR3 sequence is CASSQSGGPNTGELFF. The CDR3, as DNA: TGCGCCAGCAGCCAAAGTGGGGGACCGAACACCGGGGAGCTGTTTTTT.

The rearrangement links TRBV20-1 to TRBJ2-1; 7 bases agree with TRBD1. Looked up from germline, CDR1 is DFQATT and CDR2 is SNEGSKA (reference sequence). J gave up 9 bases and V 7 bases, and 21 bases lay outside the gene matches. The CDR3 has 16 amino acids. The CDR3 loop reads CSGRDRGRQYASEQFF. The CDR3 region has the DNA TGCAGTGGGAGAGATAGGGGGCGACAGTACGCTAGTGAGCAGTTCTTC.

The CDR3 loop is CASSEYGGFTEAFF. The CDR3, as DNA: TGTGCCAGCAGTGAATATGGAGGATTTACTGAAGCTTTCTTT. The V and J genes are TRBV25-1 and TRBJ1-1, with D unclear. The germline CDR1 and CDR2 sequences are MGHDK and SYGVNS. The CDR3 loop spans 14 amino acids. Trimming removed 0 bases at V and 5 bases at J, with 10 bases between.

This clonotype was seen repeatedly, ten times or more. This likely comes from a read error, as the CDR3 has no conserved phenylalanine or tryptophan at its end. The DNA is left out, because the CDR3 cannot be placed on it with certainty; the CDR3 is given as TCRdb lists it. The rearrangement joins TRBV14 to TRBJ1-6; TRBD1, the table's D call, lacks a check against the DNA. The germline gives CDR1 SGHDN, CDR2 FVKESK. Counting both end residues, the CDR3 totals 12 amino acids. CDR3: CASSHKRGEWRV.

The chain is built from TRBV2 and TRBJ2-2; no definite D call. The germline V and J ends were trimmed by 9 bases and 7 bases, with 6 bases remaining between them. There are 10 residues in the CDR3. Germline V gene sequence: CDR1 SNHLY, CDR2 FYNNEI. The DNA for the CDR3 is TGTGCCAGTCGCGGCGGGGAGCTGTTTTTT. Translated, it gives CASRGGELFF.

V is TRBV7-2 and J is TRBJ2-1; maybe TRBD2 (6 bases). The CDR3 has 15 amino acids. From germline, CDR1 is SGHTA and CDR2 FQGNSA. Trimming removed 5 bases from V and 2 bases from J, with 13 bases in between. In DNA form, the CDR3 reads TGTGCCAGCAGCCGTGGCGGGACGGCCTACAATGAGCAGTTCTTC. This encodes CASSRGGTAYNEQFF.

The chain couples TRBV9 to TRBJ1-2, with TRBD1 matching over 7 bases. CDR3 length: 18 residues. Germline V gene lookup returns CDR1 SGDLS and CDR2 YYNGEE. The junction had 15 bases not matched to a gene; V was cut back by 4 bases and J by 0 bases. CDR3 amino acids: CASSPRTGSHLANYGYTF. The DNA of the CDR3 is TGTGCCAGCAGCCCCCGGACAGGTAGTCACTTAGCTAACTATGGCTACACCTTC.

CDR3 coding DNA: TGCGCCAGCAGCCAGGGCATGAGGGGGGCCCCCTACAATGAGCAGTTCTTC. This codes for CASSQGMRGAPYNEQFF. V gene TRBV4-3 combines with J gene TRBJ2-1, with D possibly called TRBD1 or TRBD2 (6 bases each). Germline CDR1 LGHNA, CDR2 YSLEER. V was trimmed by 3 bases and J by 2 bases, leaving 17 bases between them. This CDR3 spans 17 amino acids.

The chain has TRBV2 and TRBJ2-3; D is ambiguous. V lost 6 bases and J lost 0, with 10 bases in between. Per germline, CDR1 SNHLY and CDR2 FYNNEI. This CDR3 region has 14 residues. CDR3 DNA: TGTGCCAGCAGCCGAGACACTAGCACAGATACGCAGTATTTT. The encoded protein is CASSRDTSTDTQYF.